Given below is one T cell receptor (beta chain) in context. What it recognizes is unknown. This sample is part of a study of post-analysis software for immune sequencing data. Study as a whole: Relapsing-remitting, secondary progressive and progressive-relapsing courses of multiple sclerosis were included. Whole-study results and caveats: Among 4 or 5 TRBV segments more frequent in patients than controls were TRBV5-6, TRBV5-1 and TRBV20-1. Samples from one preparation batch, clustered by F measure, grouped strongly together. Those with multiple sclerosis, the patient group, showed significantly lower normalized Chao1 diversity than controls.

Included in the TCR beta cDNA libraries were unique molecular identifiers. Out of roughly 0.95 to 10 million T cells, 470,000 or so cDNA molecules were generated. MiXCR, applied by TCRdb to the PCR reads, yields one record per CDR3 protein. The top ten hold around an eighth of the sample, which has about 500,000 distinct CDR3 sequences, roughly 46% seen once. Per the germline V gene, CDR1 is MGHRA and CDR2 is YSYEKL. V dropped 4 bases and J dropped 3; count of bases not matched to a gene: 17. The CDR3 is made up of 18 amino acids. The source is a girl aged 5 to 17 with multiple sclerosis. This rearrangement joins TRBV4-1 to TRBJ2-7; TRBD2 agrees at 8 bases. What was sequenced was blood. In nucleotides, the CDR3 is TGCGCCAGCAGCCCACTTAACCGAGCTAGCGGGTTATACTACGAGCAGTACTTC. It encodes CASSPLNRASGLYYEQYF.